Below, one T cell receptor (beta chain) is given with its context. Antigen unknown. The data originate from a study of blood T cells in healthy people across ages. Per-sample yields of isolated PBMCs were at least 6.5 million. Broader study findings: It was the long-lived donors that had more naive CD4+ cells and higher diversity than aged donors. Roughly linearly, TCR beta diversity per million T cells fell as age increased.

A J-beta primer mix and a sample-barcoded 5' primer were used in a second PCR of roughly 6 to 11 cycles. Researchers report that a template-switch adaptor with 12 random nucleotides tagged each cDNA molecule. MiXCR, applied by TCRdb to the 5' RACE reads, yields one record per CDR3 protein. The data hold about 1,800,000 distinct CDR3 sequences, with under 30% observed a single time. This CDR3 region has 14 residues. Germline CDR1 and CDR2: MNHEY and SMNVEV (reference sequence). V lost 6 bases and J lost 2, with 14 bases in between. This chain connects TRBV27 to TRBJ2-7; a possible D gene is TRBD1 (6 bases). Sequencing was performed on blood. This clonotype originated in a woman under 40 in good health. CDR3 sequence: CASSLRGLPYEQYF. As DNA, the CDR3 is TGTGCCAGCAGCCTCAGGGGTTTACCCTACGAGCAGTACTTC.